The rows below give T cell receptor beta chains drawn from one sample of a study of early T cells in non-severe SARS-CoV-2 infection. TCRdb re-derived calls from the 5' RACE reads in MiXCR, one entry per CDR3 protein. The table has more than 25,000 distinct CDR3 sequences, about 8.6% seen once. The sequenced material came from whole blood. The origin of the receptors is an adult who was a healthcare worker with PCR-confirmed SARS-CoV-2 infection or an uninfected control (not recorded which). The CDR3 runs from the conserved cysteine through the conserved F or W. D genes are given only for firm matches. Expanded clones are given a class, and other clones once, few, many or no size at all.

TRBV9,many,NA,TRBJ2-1,CASSVPGTYNEQFF,TGTGCCAGCAGCGTACCGGGAACCTACAATGAGCAGTTCTTC
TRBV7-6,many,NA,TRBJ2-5,CASSLPVSRSQETQYF,TGTGCCAGCAGCCTTCCGGTCTCGCGGTCCCAAGAGACCCAGTACTTC
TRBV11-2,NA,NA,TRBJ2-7,CASSLTEPYEQYF,TGTGCCAGCAGCCTGACAGAGCCATACGAGCAGTACTTC
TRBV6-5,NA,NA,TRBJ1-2,CASSTSPPGYTF,TGTGCCAGCAGCACCTCTCCCCCTGGCTACACCTTC
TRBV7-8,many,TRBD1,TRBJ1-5,CASSLDRGRGQPQHF,TGTGCCAGCAGCTTAGACAGGGGGCGAGGGCAGCCCCAGCATTTT
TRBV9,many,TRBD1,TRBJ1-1,CASSVTLTGEAFF,TGTGCCAGCAGCGTGACCTTGACAGGGGAAGCTTTCTTT
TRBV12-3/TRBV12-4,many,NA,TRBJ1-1,CASSLTGEKNTEAFF,TGTGCCAGCAGTTTAACTGGGGAAAAAAACACTGAAGCTTTCTTT
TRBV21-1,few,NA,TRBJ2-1,CASGRGDPNEQFF,TGTGCCAGCGGACGGGGGGACCCCAATGAGCAGTTCTTC
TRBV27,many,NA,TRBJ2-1,CASSLSQGRNEQFF,TGTGCCAGCAGTTTATCGCAGGGGCGCAATGAGCAGTTCTTC
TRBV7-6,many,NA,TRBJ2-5,CASSLEYRGTQYF,TGTGCCAGCAGCTTAGAATACAGAGGGACCCAGTACTTC
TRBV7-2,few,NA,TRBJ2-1,CASSFRGEPYNEQFF,TGTGCCAGCAGCTTCCGGGGCGAACCTTACAATGAGCAGTTCTTC
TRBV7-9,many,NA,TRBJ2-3,CASSLSTSTDTQYF,TGTGCCAGCAGCTTGTCCACAAGCACAGATACGCAGTATTTT
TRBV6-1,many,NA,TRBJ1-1,CASSVPHKGPLGGGTEAFF,TGTGCCAGCAGCGTCCCTCATAAGGGGCCCTTGGGGGGCGGGACTGAAGCTTTCTTT
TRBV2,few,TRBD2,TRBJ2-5,CASSDRGGSETQYF,TGTGCCAGCAGTGACCGGGGGGGCAGTGAGACCCAGTACTTC
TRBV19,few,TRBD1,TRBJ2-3,CASSIGTANTDTQYF,TGTGCCAGTAGTATCGGGACAGCTAACACAGATACGCAGTATTTT
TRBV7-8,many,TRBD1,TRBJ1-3,CASSLGLPGQAVFNTIYF,TGTGCCAGCAGCTTGGGCCTACCGGGACAGGCCGTCTTCAACACCATATATTTT
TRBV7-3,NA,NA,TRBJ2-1,CASSRAGRVGDEQFF,TGTGCCAGCAGCCGGGCGGGGCGAGTTGGGGATGAGCAGTTCTTC
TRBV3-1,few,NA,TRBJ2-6,CASSQGQASSGANVLTF,TGTGCCAGCAGCCAGGGGCAGGCTAGCTCTGGGGCCAACGTCCTGACTTTC
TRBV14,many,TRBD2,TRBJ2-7,CASSPTSFTYEQYF,TGTGCCAGCAGCCCGACTAGCTTCACCTACGAGCAGTACTTC
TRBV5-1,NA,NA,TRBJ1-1,CASRGETGANTEAFF,TGCGCCAGCAGGGGCGAGACAGGAGCGAACACTGAAGCTTTCTTT
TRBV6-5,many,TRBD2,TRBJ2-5,CASSYSSGKGGETQYF,TGTGCCAGCAGTTACTCTAGCGGGAAGGGAGGAGAGACCCAGTACTTC
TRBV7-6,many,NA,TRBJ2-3,CASSDGPISTDTQYF,TGTGCCAGCAGCGACGGACCGATTAGCACAGATACGCAGTATTTT
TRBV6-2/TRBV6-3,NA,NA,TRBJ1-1,CASSWGYTEAFF,TGTGCCAGCAGTTGGGGCTACACTGAAGCTTTCTTT
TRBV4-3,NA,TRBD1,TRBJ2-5,CANSQGTGAEEETQYF,TGCGCCAACAGCCAAGGTACAGGGGCCGAAGAAGAGACCCAGTACTTC
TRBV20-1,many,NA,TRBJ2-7,CSARPIIAGAYEQYF,TGCAGTGCTAGACCCATCATCGCAGGGGCCTACGAGCAGTACTTC
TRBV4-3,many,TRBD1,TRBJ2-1,CASSRNQGDSNQFF,TGCGCCAGCAGCCGAAATCAAGGGGACAGCAACCAGTTCTTC
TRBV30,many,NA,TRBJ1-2,CAWSVQKGNYGYTF,TGTGCCTGGAGTGTACAAAAGGGAAACTATGGCTACACCTTC
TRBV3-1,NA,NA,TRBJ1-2,CASSQVEGTYGYTF,TGTGCCAGCAGCCAAGTAGAGGGTACCTATGGCTACACCTTC
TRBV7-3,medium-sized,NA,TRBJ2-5,CASSLMGGRQETQYF,TGTGCCAGCAGCTTAATGGGGGGGCGCCAAGAGACCCAGTACTTC
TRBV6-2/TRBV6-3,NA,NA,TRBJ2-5,CASSDRQNYQETQYF,TGTGCCAGCAGTGACAGACAAAACTACCAAGAGACCCAGTACTTC
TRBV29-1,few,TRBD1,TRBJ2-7,CSVPTGEAYEQYF,TGCAGCGTCCCGACAGGGGAGGCCTACGAGCAGTACTTC
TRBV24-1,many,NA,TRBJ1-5,CATSPPTSNQPQHF,TGTGCCACCAGCCCCCCGACGAGCAATCAGCCCCAGCATTTT
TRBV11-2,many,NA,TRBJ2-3,CASSLDYGTDTQYF,TGTGCCAGCAGCTTGGACTACGGCACAGATACGCAGTATTTT
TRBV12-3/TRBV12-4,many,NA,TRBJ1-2,CASSLLVGGTYGYTF,TGTGCCAGCAGCCTCTTGGTGGGGGGGACCTATGGCTACACCTTC
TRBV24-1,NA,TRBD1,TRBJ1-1,CATPKGDRVTEAFF,TGTGCCACCCCAAAAGGGGACAGGGTCACTGAAGCTTTCTTT
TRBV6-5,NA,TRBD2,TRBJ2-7,CASSYDARGVSSYEQYF,TGTGCCAGCAGTTATGACGCACGGGGGGTTAGCTCCTACGAGCAGTACTTC
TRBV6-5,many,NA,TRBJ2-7,CASSSQTGHYEQYF,TGTGCCAGCAGTTCTCAGACAGGCCACTACGAACAGTACTTC
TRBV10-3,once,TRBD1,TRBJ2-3,CAISDPQGQGDTDTQYF,TGTGCCATCAGTGACCCGCAGGGACAGGGCGACACAGATACGCAGTATTTT
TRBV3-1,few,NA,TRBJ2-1,CASSTDTLYGGTYNEQFF,TGTGCCAGCAGCACAGATACTCTCTACGGGGGGACATACAATGAGCAGTTCTTC
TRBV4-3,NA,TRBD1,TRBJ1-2,CASSWGQNYGYTF,TGCGCCAGCAGCTGGGGACAGAACTATGGCTACACCTTC
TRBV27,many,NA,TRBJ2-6,CASSSSGANVLTF,TGTGCCAGCAGCTCGTCTGGGGCCAACGTCCTGACTTTC
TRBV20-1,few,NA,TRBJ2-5,CSGLVGETQYF,TGCAGTGGGTTGGTAGGGGAGACCCAGTACTTC
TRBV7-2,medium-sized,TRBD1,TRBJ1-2,CASSFTQGADYGYTF,TGTGCCAGCAGTTTTACCCAGGGGGCCGACTATGGCTACACCTTC
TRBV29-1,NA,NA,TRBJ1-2,CSVEGGSGYTF,TGCAGCGTTGAGGGAGGGAGTGGCTACACCTTC
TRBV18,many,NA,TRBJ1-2,CASSGTANYGYTF,TGTGCCAGCTCAGGAACAGCTAACTATGGCTACACCTTC
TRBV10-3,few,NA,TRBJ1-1,CAIRDPGWGQNTEAFF,TGTGCCATCAGGGACCCAGGCTGGGGGCAGAACACTGAAGCTTTCTTT
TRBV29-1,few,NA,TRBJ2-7,CSVVRTEGPYEQYF,TGCAGCGTAGTTCGGACGGAGGGCCCCTACGAGCAGTACTTC
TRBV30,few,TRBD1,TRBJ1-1,CAFDRGNTEAFF,TGTGCCTTTGACAGGGGGAACACTGAAGCTTTCTTT
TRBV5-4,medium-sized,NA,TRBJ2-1,CASSPPAREQFF,TGTGCCAGCAGCCCCCCAGCGCGTGAGCAGTTCTTC
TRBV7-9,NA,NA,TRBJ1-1,CASSPPVMNTEAFF,TGTGCCAGCAGCCCCCCCGTAATGAACACTGAAGCTTTCTTT
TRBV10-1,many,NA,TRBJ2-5,CASSEGGRETQYF,TGCGCCAGCAGTGAAGGGGGGAGGGAGACCCAGTACTTC
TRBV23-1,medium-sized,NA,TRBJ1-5,CASNPAGTGNQPQHF,TGCGCCAGCAATCCGGCCGGGACGGGCAATCAGCCCCAGCATTTT
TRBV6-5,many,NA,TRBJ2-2,CASSYSAGHTGELFF,TGTGCCAGCAGTTACTCTGCAGGGCACACCGGGGAGCTGTTTTTT
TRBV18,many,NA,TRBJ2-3,CASSPPVPTDTQYF,TGTGCCAGCTCACCCCCCGTACCCACAGATACGCAGTATTTT